The 17 T cell receptor beta chains listed next were all sequenced from one sample in a study of T cells in Graves' hyperthyroidism and ophthalmopathy. TCR beta CDR3 region amplification was performed from RNA transcripts. When the TCR CDR3 underwent first-round RT-PCR, the HTBI primer set was used. A single record per CDR3 protein comes from TCRdb applying MiXCR to the multiplex PCR reads. The table has about 640,000 distinct CDR3 sequences, about 14% seen once. The material sequenced was blood. These TCRs come from a woman aged 45-65 years with Graves' ophthalmopathy.

This clonotype came up many times. V usage is TRBV6-2 or TRBV6-3 and J usage is TRBJ1-5, with D perhaps TRBD1 (5 bases). Per the germline V gene, CDR1 is MNHEY and CDR2 is SVGEGT. V lost 3 bases to trimming and J lost 4 bases, with 10 bases between them. This CDR3 spans 14 amino acids. The CDR3: CASSYLGPNQPQHF. CDR3 in DNA: TGTGCCAGCAGTTATCTGGGGCCAAATCAGCCCCAGCATTTT.

V and J are TRBV6-2 or TRBV6-3 and TRBJ2-1, with TRBD2 matching 9 bases. Unmatched junction bases numbered 10, after V lost 5 bases and J lost 8 bases. Germline lookup yields CDR1 MNHEY and CDR2 SVGEGT. The CDR3 runs to 15 residues. The CDR3 sequence is CASSPGASGIYEQFF. The CDR3 DNA sequence: TGTGCCAGCAGTCCCGGGGCTAGCGGGATCTATGAGCAGTTCTTC.

This clonotype was detected only once. The V call is TRBV20-1, the J call TRBJ1-4, with D tentatively TRBD1 (6 bases). Trimming left V 0 bases short and J 3 bases short, with 17 bases between. The CDR3 loop spans 17 amino acids. The germline CDR1 and CDR2 sequences are DFQATT and SNEGSKA (reference sequence). CDR3 protein: CSARDLGGRLANEKLFF. The CDR3 DNA is TGCAGTGCTAGAGATCTGGGGGGGCGCTTGGCTAATGAAAAACTGTTTTTT.

Many counts were recorded for this clonotype. This chain uses TRBV29-1 with TRBJ2-7, with TRBD2 matching 8 bases. J lost 7 bases, V lost 7 bases, and 12 bases had no gene match. CDR3 length equals 13 residues. The germline gives CDR1 SQVTM, CDR2 ANQGSEA. For the CDR3, the DNA is TGCAGCGCCCGTAGCGGGGCTACTCAGGAGCAGTACTTC. Amino acids: CSARSGATQEQYF.

This clonotype has more than one count but fewer than ten. The chain employs TRBV29-1 and TRBJ2-7; possible D gene TRBD1, 5 bases. Germline assignment: CDR1 SQVTM and CDR2 ANQGSEA. CDR3 length equals 12 residues. Trimming removed 5 bases at V and 6 bases at J, with 14 bases between. The CDR3 region is CSVRSGISEQYF. The CDR3 nucleotides read TGCAGCGTTCGTTCAGGGATTAGCGAGCAGTACTTC.

This clonotype came up many times. The rearrangement joins TRBV28 to TRBJ2-7; TRBD2 aligns across 10 bases. The CDR3 covers 17 residues. Germline V gene lookup returns CDR1 MDHEN and CDR2 SYDVKM. V lost 1 base to trimming and J lost 3 bases; unmatched junction nucleotides: 9. CDR3 DNA sequence: TGTGCCAGCAGTTTATCCTCTAGCGGGAGAACCGGCTACGAGCAGTACTTC. Translated: CASSLSSSGRTGYEQYF.

The chain couples TRBV20-1 to TRBJ1-5; no reliable D call. Germline loops: CDR1 DFQATT, CDR2 SNEGSKA (reference sequence). V lost 0 bases to trimming and J lost 7 bases, with 7 bases between them. The CDR3 is 12 amino acids. This CDR3 is CSARDLYQPQHF. CDR3 bases: TGCAGTGCTAGAGATCTTTACCAGCCCCAGCATTTT.

V is TRBV6-2 or TRBV6-3 and J is TRBJ2-2; D is uncertain. The V gene lost 8 bases and the J gene lost 1 base, with 11 bases spanning the gap. The CDR3 spans 14 residues. Germline values: CDR1 MNHEY, CDR2 SVGEGT. Here the CDR3 reads CASLPRQNTGELFF. The DNA for the CDR3 is TGTGCCAGCCTCCCCCGACAGAACACCGGGGAGCTGTTTTTT.

The sample holds one count of this clonotype. The chain joins TRBV29-1 to TRBJ2-3, with 9 positions matching TRBD2. The trim removed 4 bases at V and 3 bases at J, leaving 8 bases unmatched. CDR1 and CDR2 from the germline V gene are SQVTM and ANQGSEA. CDR3 size: 15 residues. The CDR3 spells CSVVWGGRGTDTQYF. CDR3 DNA: TGCAGCGTTGTCTGGGGCGGGAGGGGGACAGATACGCAGTATTTT.

This clonotype was seen at least ten times. The V call is TRBV27, the J call TRBJ2-1, with D possibly being TRBD1 (5 bases). V dropped 3 bases and J dropped 5 bases, with 11 bases sitting between them. Germline lookup yields CDR1 MNHEY and CDR2 SMNVEV (reference sequence). The length of the CDR3 is 14 residues. In nucleotides, the CDR3 is TGTGCCAGCAGTTTCCAGGGAAGGGACAATGAGCAGTTCTTC. This translates into CASSFQGRDNEQFF.

At least ten counts were recorded for this clonotype. The chain employs TRBV7-2 and TRBJ1-5; possible D gene TRBD1, 6 bases. The germline gives CDR1 SGHTA, CDR2 FQGNSA. V lost 5 bases to trimming and J lost 4 bases, with 9 bases between them. The length of the CDR3 is 13 residues. The CDR3 loop reads CASSKDRNQPQHF. The CDR3 nucleotides are TGTGCCAGCAGCAAGGACAGAAATCAGCCCCAGCATTTT.

This clonotype was seen at least ten times. This chain links TRBV7-3 with TRBJ2-1; 7 bases are a match to TRBD2. Germline V gene sequence: CDR1 SGHTA, CDR2 FQGTGA. The V segment lost 5 bases and the J segment 8 bases; nucleotides outside the gene matches: 12. This CDR3 region has 15 residues. The CDR3 DNA reads TGTGCCAGCAGCGACCGTACCGGGACTATCGATGAGCAGTTCTTC. Translating it yields CASSDRTGTIDEQFF.

The chain employs TRBV6-1 and TRBJ2-1; TRBD1 matches 9 bases. The CDR3 spans 15 residues. With 6 bases clipped from V and 8 bases from J, the junction kept 11 bases outside the gene matches. Germline values: CDR1 MNHNS, CDR2 SASEGT. CDR3 DNA: TGTGCCAGCAGATCCGGGACAGGGAATATCCATGAGCAGTTCTTC. Residues: CASRSGTGNIHEQFF.

The chain employs TRBV18 and TRBJ1-1, with D possibly matching TRBD1 (5 bases). This CDR3 is built from 15 residues. V lost 2 bases to trimming and J lost 1 base, with 11 bases between them. Per the germline V gene, CDR1 is KGHSH and CDR2 is LQKENI. The CDR3 protein is CASSPFIGENTEAFF. CDR3 DNA: TGTGCCAGCTCACCATTCATAGGGGAGAACACTGAAGCTTTCTTT.

This clonotype has a count of ten or more. The V and J genes are TRBV12-3 or TRBV12-4 and TRBJ2-7; D is unresolved. Trimming removed 5 bases at V and 2 bases at J, with 10 bases between. This CDR3 has 13 residues. This chain's CDR3 is CASSGQAPYEQYF. CDR3 DNA sequence: TGTGCCAGCAGTGGGCAGGCCCCCTACGAGCAGTACTTC.

This clonotype was found many times. J is TRBJ2-2 and V is TRBV11-2; D gene unclear. There are 16 residues in the CDR3. Germline V gives CDR1 SGHAT, CDR2 FQNNGV. V was cut by 1 base and J by 2 bases, with 11 bases left in between. Here the CDR3 DNA reads TGTGCCAGCAGCTTAGTCGCAGGAGATAACACCGGGGAGCTGTTTTTT. As protein: CASSLVAGDNTGELFF.

In its sample, this clonotype was seen many times. The chain links TRBV28 to TRBJ2-2; 9 bases align to TRBD1. The J segment lost 5 bases and the V segment lost 3 bases, leaving 4 bases of the junction unmatched. The CDR3 extends over 15 amino acids. Germline CDR1 and CDR2: MDHEN and SYDVKM. The chain's CDR3 is CASSLGGQGTGELFF. The CDR3 DNA sequence: TGTGCCAGCAGTTTGGGGGGACAGGGTACCGGGGAGCTGTTTTTT.